Listed below are T cell receptor beta chains from one sample, sequenced in a study of cytomegalovirus exposure and HLA in healthy donors. The protocol was immunoSEQ multiplex PCR, while the TCRdb copy is restricted to in-frame clones and leaves out a portion. The sample records about 110,000 clones, approximately 70% being singletons. The sequenced material came from PBMCs. The source of these receptors is a woman aged 65 to 85 in good health and CMV-seropositive. CDR3s leave out the opening cysteine and the closing phenylalanine or tryptophan. Each record gives: J gene, V gene, CDR3 protein.

J: TRBJ2-2
V: TRBV14
CDR3: ASTGLASNTGELF

J: TRBJ1-6
V: TRBV18
CDR3: ASSPQEYNSPLH

J: TRBJ1-4
V: TRBV7-8
CDR3: ASSSRTALATNEKLF

J: TRBJ1-2
V: TRBV5-5
CDR3: ASSFTGTESYGYT

J: TRBJ2-3
V: TRBV30
CDR3: ACGGALTDTQY

J: TRBJ2-3
V: TRBV9
CDR3: ASSTSGSTDTQY

J: TRBJ1-1
V: TRBV9
CDR3: ASSVGLEGEAF

J: TRBJ2-7
V: TRBV11-2
CDR3: ASSPGLAGAVGEQY

J: TRBJ1-6
V: TRBV27
CDR3: ASSLSGGLGSPLH

J: TRBJ2-5
V: TRBV5-4
CDR3: ASSRRDSQETQY

J: TRBJ2-1
V: TRBV6-1
CDR3: ASGLSSYNEQF

J: TRBJ2-3
V: TRBV30
CDR3: AWSDNSYTQY

J: TRBJ1-5
V: TRBV6-6
CDR3: ASRTGQGENQPQH

J: TRBJ2-7
V: TRBV18
CDR3: ASSTGAAYEQY

J: TRBJ1-2
V: TRBV30
CDR3: AWSVRGKYYGYT

J: TRBJ2-1
V: TRBV7-9
CDR3: ASSFGLANNEQF

J: TRBJ2-1
V: TRBV29-1
CDR3: SVPYRLAGGVRQF

J: TRBJ1-5
V: TRBV6-6
CDR3: ASRGQGHSNQPQH

J: TRBJ1-4
V: TRBV30
CDR3: AWGPGQGVEKLF

J: TRBJ2-3
V: TRBV9
CDR3: ASSVASGGTGDTQY

J: TRBJ2-2
V: TRBV6-5
CDR3: ASSYSRTYRGELF

J: TRBJ1-6
V: TRBV6-5
CDR3: ASNPRGNLDSPLH

J: TRBJ2-7
V: TRBV4-3
CDR3: ASSLQGASGGETYEQY

J: TRBJ2-1
V: TRBV5-6
CDR3: ASSLAGRDEQF

J: TRBJ2-5
V: TRBV2
CDR3: ASRPGQEETQY

J: TRBJ2-7
V: TRBV15
CDR3: ATSIDRGYEQY

J: TRBJ1-4
V: TRBV6-4
CDR3: ASRATGGGNEKLF

J: TRBJ1-4
V: TRBV6-1
CDR3: ASSGGGADEKLF

J: TRBJ1-2
V: TRBV28
CDR3: ASSLSRGLGYT

J: TRBJ2-4
V: TRBV2
CDR3: ASSDTPRLTKNIQY

J: TRBJ1-1
V: TRBV12-5
CDR3: ASGLVQVNTEAF

J: TRBJ2-2
V: TRBV5-6
CDR3: ASSPRTSGNTGELF

J: TRBJ2-7
V: TRBV5-1
CDR3: ASTPGGRGGGYEQY

J: TRBJ2-6
V: TRBV2
CDR3: ASSDRDSGANVLT

J: TRBJ1-5
V: TRBV30
CDR3: ASTTGQGGNQPQH

J: TRBJ1-2
V: TRBV4-3
CDR3: ASSQEGVNYGYT

J: TRBJ1-2
V: TRBV27
CDR3: ASSVRQNYGYT

J: TRBJ1-1
V: TRBV10-2
CDR3: ASLIPGVTEAF

J: TRBJ1-1
V: TRBV2
CDR3: ASSPPVLTEAF

J: TRBJ2-1
V: TRBV7-7
CDR3: ASSSPGTGDDNEQF

J: TRBJ1-5
V: TRBV5-1
CDR3: ASSTGQGRNQPQH

J: TRBJ1-2
V: TRBV6-5
CDR3: ASSYSADNGYT

J: TRBJ2-7
V: TRBV7-9
CDR3: ASSPPGVYEQY

J: TRBJ2-3
V: TRBV6-6
CDR3: ASSRQGGYTDTQY

J: TRBJ2-4
V: TRBV10-2
CDR3: ASSEFSGSAKNIQY

J: TRBJ2-5
V: TRBV5-4
CDR3: ASSPQGQLQTQY

J: TRBJ2-6
V: TRBV7-2
CDR3: ASTEDRPNTYSGANVLT

J: TRBJ2-7
V: TRBV5-1
CDR3: ASSYGTGVGEQY

J: TRBJ1-5
V: TRBV27
CDR3: ASSLGTGNQPQH

J: TRBJ1-5
V: TRBV6-5
CDR3: ASSSGQGGGQPQH

J: TRBJ2-7
V: TRBV6-6
CDR3: ASSYGANSYEQY

J: TRBJ2-2
V: TRBV7-9
CDR3: ASRRLEAGELF

J: TRBJ1-1
V: TRBV6-5
CDR3: ASSYSAGGTEAF

J: TRBJ1-5
V: TRBV5-1
CDR3: ASSRAGNQPQH

J: TRBJ2-1
V: TRBV30
CDR3: AWSQGGESNEQF

J: TRBJ1-1
V: TRBV19
CDR3: ASSTTAINTEAF

J: TRBJ2-1
V: TRBV6-1
CDR3: ASSAVSGGAGNEQF

J: TRBJ2-1
V: TRBV5-1
CDR3: ASSSLTGNNEQF

J: TRBJ2-5
V: TRBV5-1
CDR3: ASSSRLAGQETQY

J: TRBJ2-1
V: TRBV18
CDR3: ASSPSSGVGFGTYNEQF